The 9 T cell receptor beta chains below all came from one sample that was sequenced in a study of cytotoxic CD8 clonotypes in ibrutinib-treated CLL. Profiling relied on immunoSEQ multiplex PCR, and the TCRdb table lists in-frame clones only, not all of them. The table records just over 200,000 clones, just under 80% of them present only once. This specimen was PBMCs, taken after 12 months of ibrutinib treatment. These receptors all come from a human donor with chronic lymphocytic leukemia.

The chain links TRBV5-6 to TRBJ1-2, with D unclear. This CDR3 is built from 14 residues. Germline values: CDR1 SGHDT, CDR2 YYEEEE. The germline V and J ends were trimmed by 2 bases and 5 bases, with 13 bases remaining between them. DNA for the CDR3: TGTGCCAGCAGCTTCCGGCAACGCGTATATGGCTACACCTTC. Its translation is CASSFRQRVYGYTF.

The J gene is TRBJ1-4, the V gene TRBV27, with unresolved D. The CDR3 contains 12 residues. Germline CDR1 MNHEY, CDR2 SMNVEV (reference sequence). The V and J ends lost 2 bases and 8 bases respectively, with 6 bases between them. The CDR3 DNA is TGTGCCAGCAGTTTAAGCGGGGAAAAACTGTTTTTT. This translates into CASSLSGEKLFF.

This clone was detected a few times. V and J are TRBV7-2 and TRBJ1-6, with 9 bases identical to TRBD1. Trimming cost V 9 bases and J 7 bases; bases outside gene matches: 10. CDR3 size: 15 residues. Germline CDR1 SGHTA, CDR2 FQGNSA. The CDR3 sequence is CARSRGTGTNSPLHF. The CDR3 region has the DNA TGTGCCAGGTCGAGGGGGACAGGGACCAATTCACCCCTCCACTTT.

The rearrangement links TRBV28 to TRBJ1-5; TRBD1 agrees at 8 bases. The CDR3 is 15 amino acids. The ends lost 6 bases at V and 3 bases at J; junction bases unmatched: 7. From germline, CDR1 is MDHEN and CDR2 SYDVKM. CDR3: CASRRGQGYNQPQHF. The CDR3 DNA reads TGTGCCAGCAGACGAGGACAGGGCTACAATCAGCCCCAGCATTTT.

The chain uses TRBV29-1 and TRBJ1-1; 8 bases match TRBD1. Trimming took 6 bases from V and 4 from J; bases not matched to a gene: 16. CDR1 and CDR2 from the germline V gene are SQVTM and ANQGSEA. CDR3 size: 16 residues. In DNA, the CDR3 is TGCAGCGTAGTAAAACCGGGACAGGTTTATTTCACTGAAGCTTTCTTT. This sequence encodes CSVVKPGQVYFTEAFF.

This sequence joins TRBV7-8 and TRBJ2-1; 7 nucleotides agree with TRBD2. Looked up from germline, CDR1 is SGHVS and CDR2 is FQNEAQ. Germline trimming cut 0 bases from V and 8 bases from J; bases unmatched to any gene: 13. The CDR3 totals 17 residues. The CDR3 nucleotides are TGTGCCAGCAGCTTAGCGGGAGGGCCTTTCGGGGGAGATGAGCAGTTCTTC. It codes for CASSLAGGPFGGDEQFF. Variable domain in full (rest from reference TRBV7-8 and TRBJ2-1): GAGVSQSPRYKVAKRGQDVALRCDPISGHVSLFWYQQALGQGPEFLTYFQNEAQLDKSGLPSDRFFAERPEGSVSTLKIQRTQQEDSAVYLCASSLAGGPFGGDEQFFGPGTRLTVL.

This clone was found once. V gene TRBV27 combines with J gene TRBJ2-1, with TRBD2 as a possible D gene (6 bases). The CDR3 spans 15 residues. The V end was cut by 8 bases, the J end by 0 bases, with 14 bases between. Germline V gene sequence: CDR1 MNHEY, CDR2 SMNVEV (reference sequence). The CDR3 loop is CASGRNPSSYNEQFF. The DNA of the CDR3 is TGTGCCAGCGGGAGGAATCCGAGCTCCTACAATGAGCAGTTCTTC.

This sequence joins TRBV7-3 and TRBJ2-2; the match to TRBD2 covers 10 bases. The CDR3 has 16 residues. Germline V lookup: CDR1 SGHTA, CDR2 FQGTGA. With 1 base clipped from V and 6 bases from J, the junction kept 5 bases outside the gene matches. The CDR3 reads CASSLMALAGAGELFF. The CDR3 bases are TGTGCCAGCAGCTTAATGGCCCTAGCGGGGGCCGGGGAGCTGTTTTTT.

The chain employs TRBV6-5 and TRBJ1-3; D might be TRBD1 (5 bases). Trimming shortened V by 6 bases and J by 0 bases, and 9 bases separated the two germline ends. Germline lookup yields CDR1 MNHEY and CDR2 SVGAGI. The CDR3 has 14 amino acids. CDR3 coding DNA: TGTGCCAGCAGCCAAGGGGTCTCTGGAAACACCATATATTTT. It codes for CASSQGVSGNTIYF.